This T cell receptor beta chain was recovered during a study of T-cell memory formation after mild COVID-19. Study background: TCR clustering was largely donor specific. Findings and caveats of the study: Contracting clones from day 15 to 85 had balanced CD4/CD8; later expanders favoured CD4+. The pre-infection memory compartment contained some responding clones, suggesting cross-reactive memory joined.

Germline CDR1 and CDR2: KGHSH and LQKENI. There are 13 residues in the CDR3. TCRdb processed the 5' RACE reads anew with MiXCR; each CDR3 protein has one entry. The sample lists fewer than 700,000 distinct CDR3 sequences; roughly 18% were seen once. This clonotype was counted ten times or more. Its antigen is as yet unknown. A read error may produce the germline difference seen at one junction end. The source of this sequence is an adult woman who had mild COVID-19 (a few samples of this study predate the infection). Cell type and time point are not known. J is TRBJ1-1 and V is TRBV18; 7 bases align to TRBD1. What was sequenced was PBMCs or a T cell subset sorted from them (not recorded which). The CDR3 sequence is CASSPQGYTEAFF. The DNA of the CDR3 is TGCGCCAGCAGCCCACAGGGGTACACTGAAGCTTTCTTT.